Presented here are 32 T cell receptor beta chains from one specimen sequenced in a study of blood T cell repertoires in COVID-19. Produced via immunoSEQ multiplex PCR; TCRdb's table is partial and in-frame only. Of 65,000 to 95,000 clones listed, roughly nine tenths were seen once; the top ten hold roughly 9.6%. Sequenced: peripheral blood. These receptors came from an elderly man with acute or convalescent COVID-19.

CDR3: CATPDNGSVTGELFF. CDR3 coding DNA: TGTGCCACTCCGGACAACGGGAGTGTCACCGGGGAGCTGTTTTTT. This sequence joins TRBV5-4 and TRBJ2-2; D might be TRBD2 (6 bases). CDR1 is SGHNT, CDR2 YYREEE, per germline (reference sequence). Trimming cost V 9 bases and J 4 bases, with 19 bases left between them. The CDR3 is 15 amino acids.

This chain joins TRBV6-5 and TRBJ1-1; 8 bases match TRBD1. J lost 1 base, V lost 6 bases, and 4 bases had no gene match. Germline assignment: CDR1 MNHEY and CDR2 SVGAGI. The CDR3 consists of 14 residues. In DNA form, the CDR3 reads TGTGCCAGCAGACGGACAGGGCCGAACACTGAAGCTTTCTTT. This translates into CASRRTGPNTEAFF.

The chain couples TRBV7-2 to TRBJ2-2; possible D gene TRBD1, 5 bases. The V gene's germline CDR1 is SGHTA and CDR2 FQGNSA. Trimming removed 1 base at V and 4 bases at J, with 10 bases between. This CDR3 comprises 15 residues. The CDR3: CASSLDQGGTGELFF. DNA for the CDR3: TGTGCCAGCAGCTTAGATCAGGGTGGCACCGGGGAGCTGTTTTTT.

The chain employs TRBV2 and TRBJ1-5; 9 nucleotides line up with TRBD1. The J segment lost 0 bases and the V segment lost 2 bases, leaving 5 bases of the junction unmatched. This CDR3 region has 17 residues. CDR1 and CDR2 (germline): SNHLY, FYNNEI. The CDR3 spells CASSEQGTGFSNQPQHF. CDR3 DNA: TGTGCCAGCAGTGAACAAGGGACAGGGTTTAGCAATCAGCCCCAGCATTTT.

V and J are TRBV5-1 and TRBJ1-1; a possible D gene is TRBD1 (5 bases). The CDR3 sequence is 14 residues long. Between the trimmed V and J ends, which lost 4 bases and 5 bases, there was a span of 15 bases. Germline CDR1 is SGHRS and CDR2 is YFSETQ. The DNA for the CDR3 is TGCGCCAGCAGCCCGACAGCCTCTGGGACTGAAGCTTTCTTT. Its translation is CASSPTASGTEAFF.

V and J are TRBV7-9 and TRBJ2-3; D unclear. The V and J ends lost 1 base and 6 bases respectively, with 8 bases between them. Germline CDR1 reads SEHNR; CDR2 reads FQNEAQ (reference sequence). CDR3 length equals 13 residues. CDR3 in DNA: TGTGCCAGCAGCTTAGGTACCTACGATACGCAGTATTTT. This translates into CASSLGTYDTQYF.

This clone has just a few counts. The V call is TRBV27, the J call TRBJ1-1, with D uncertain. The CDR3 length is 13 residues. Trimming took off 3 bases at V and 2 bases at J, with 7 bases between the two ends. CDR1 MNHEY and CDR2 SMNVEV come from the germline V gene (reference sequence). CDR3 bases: TGTGCCAGCAGTTTCGGTACCAACACTGAAGCTTTCTTT. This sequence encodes CASSFGTNTEAFF.

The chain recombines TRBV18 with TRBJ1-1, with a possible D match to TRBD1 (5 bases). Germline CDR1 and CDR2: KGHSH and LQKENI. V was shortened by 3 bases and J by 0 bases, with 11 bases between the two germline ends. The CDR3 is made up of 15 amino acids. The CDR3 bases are TGTGCCAGCTCACCCGCCGGGGGAGTGAACACTGAAGCTTTCTTT. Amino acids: CASSPAGGVNTEAFF. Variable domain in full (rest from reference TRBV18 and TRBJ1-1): NAGVMQNPRHLVRRRGQEARLRCSPMKGHSHVYWYRQLPEEGLKFMVYLQKENIIDESGMPKERFSAEFPKEGPSILRIQQVVRGDSAAYFCASSPAGGVNTEAFFGQGTRLTVV.

The CDR3 protein is CASSQEWRGGGSYEQYF. DNA of the CDR3: TGCGCCAGCAGCCAAGAGTGGAGGGGGGGAGGGTCCTACGAGCAGTACTTC. The chain recombines TRBV4-1 with TRBJ2-7, with D possibly being TRBD2 (7 bases). V was shortened by 0 bases and J by 1 base, with 16 bases between the two germline ends. There are 17 residues in the CDR3. Germline V gene lookup returns CDR1 MGHRA and CDR2 YSYEKL.

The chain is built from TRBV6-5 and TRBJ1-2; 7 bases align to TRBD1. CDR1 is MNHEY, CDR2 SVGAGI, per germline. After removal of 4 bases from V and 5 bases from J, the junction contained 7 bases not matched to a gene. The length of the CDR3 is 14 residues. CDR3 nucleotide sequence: TGTGCCAGCAGTTGGCAGGGGGGAGAGTATGGCTACACCTTC. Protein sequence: CASSWQGGEYGYTF.

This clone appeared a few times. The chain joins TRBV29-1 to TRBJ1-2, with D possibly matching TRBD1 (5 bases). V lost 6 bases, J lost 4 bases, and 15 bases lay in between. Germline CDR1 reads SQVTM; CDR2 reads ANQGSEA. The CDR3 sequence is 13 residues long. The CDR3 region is CSVREGLTYGYTF. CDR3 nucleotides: TGCAGCGTGCGGGAGGGGCTAACCTATGGCTACACCTTC.

The CDR3 DNA reads as TGTGCCAGCAGCGACCCTCTTGGACAGGGAATCTATGGCTACACCTTC. Translated, it gives CASSDPLGQGIYGYTF. This chain uses TRBV28 with TRBJ1-2, with 8 bases aligning to TRBD1. The CDR3 loop spans 16 amino acids. V trimming: 6 bases; J trimming: 4 bases; junction bases outside the gene matches: 13. Germline CDR1 and CDR2: MDHEN and SYDVKM.

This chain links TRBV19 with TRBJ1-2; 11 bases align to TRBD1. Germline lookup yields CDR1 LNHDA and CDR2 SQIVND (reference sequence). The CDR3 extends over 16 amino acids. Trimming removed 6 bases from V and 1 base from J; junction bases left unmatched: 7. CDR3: CASSPGQGVGNYGYTF. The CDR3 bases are TGTGCCAGTAGCCCGGGACAGGGGGTCGGTAACTATGGCTACACCTTC.

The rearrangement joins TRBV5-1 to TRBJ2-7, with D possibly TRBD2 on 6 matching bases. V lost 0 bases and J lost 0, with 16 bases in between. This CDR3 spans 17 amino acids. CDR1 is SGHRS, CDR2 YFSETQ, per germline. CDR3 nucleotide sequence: TGCGCCAGCAGCTTGGGCCCCCACGCGGGGAGCTCCTACGAGCAGTACTTC. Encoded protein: CASSLGPHAGSSYEQYF.

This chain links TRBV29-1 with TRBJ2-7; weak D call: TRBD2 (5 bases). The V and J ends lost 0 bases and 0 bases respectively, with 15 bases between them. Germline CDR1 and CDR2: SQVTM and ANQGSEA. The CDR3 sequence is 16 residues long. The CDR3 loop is CSVEDQGGLSSYEQYF. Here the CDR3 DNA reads TGCAGCGTTGAAGATCAAGGAGGATTGAGCTCCTACGAGCAGTACTTC.

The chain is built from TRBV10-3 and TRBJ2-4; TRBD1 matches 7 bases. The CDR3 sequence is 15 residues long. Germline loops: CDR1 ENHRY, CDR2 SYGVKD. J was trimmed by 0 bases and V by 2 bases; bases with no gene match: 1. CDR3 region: CAISEGTVAKNIQYF. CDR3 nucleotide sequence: TGTGCCATCAGTGAGGGGACAGTAGCCAAAAACATTCAGTACTTC.

The CDR3 sequence: CASSGGQYSTNEKLFF. The CDR3 DNA is TGTGCCAGCAGTGGAGGACAGTATTCAACTAATGAAAAACTGTTTTTT. J is TRBJ1-4 and V is TRBV6-1, with a possible D match to TRBD1 (6 bases). Germline loops: CDR1 MNHNS, CDR2 SASEGT. CDR3 length: 16 residues. The V and J ends lost 4 bases and 0 bases respectively, with 12 bases between them.

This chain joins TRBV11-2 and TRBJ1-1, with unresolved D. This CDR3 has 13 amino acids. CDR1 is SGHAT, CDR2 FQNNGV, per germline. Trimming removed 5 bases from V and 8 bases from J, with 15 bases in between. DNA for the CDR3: TGTGCCAGCAGCACGCGGGAAAGGTTGGAAGCTTTCTTT. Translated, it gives CASSTRERLEAFF. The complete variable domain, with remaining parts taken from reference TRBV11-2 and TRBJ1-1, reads EAGVAQSPRYKIIEKRQSVAFWCNPISGHATLYWYQQILGQGPKLLIQFQNNGVVDDSQLPKDRFSAERLKGVDSTLKIQPAKLEDSAVYLCASSTRERLEAFFGQGTRLTVV.

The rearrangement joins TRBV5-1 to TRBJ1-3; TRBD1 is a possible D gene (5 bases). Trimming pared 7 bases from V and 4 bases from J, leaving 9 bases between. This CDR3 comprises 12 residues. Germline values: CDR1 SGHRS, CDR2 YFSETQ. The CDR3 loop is CASSGDGNTIYF. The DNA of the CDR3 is TGCGCCAGCTCGGGGGACGGAAACACCATATATTTT.

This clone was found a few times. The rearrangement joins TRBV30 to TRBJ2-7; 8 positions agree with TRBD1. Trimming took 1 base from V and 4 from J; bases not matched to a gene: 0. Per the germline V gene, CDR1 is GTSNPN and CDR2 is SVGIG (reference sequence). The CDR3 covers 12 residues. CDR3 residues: CAWSDRGYEQYF. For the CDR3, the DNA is TGTGCCTGGAGTGACAGGGGGTACGAGCAGTACTTC.

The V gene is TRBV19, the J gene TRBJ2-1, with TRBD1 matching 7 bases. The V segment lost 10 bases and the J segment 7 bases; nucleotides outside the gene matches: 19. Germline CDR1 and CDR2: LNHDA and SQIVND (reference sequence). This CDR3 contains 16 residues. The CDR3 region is CATGTGTALNKNEQFF. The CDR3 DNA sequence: TGTGCCACCGGAACCGGGACAGCCCTTAATAAGAATGAGCAGTTCTTC.

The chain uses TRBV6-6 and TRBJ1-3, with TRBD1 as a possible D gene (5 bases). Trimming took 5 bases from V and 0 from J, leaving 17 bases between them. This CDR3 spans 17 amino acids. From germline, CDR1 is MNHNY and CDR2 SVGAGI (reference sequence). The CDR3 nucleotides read TGTGCCAGCAGTCGGTCCGAGGGACTACACTCTGGAAACACCATATATTTT. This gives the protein CASSRSEGLHSGNTIYF.

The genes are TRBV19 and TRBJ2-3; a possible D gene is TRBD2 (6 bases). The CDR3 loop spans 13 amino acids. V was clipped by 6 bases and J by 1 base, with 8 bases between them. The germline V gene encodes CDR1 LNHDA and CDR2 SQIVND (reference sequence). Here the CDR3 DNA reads TGTGCCAGTAGGGGGACTGGCACAGATACGCAGTATTTT. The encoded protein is CASRGTGTDTQYF.

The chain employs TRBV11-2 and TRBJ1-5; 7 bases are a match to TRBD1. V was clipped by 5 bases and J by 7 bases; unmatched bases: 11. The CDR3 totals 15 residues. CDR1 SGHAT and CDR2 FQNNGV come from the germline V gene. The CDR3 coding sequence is TGTGCCAGCAGCCCGGCGACAGGGCCTATACAGCCCCAGCATTTT. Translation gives CASSPATGPIQPQHF.

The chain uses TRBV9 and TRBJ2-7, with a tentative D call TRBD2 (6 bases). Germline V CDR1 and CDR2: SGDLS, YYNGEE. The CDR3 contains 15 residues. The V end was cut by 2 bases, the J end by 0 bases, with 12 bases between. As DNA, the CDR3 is TGTGCCAGCAGCGTTAGTGGGGGGTTCTCCTACGAGCAGTACTTC. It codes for CASSVSGGFSYEQYF.

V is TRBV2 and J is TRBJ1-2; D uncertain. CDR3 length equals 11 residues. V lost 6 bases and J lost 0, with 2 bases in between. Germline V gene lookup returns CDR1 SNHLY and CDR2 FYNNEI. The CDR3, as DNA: TGTGCCAGCAGCTCTAACTATGGCTACACCTTC. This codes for CASSSNYGYTF.

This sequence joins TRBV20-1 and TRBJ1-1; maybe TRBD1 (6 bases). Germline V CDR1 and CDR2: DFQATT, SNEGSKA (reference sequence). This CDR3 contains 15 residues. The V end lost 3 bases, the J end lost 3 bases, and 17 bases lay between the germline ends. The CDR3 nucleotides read TGCAGTGCTAGTCTCAGGGGCGGGTACGACACTGAAGCTTTCTTT. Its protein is CSASLRGGYDTEAFF.

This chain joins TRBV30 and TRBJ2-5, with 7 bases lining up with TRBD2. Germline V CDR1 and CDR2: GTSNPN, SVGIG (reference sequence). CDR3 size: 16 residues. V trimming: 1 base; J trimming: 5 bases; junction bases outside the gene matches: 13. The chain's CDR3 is CAWSDGVGGRWETQYF. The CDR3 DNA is TGTGCCTGGAGTGACGGGGTTGGCGGGAGATGGGAGACCCAGTACTTC. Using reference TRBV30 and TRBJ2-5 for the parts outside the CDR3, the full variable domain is SQTIHQWPATLVQPVGSPLSLECTVEGTSNPNLYWYRQAAGRGLQLLFYSVGIGQISSEVPQNLSASRPQDRQFILSSKKLLLSDSGFYLCAWSDGVGGRWETQYFGPGTRLLVL.

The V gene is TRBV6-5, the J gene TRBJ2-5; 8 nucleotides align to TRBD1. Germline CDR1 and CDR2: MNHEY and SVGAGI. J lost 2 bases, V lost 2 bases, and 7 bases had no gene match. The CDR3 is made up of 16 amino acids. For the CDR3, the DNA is TGTGCCAGCAGTTACGGACAGGGCTTTTCACAAGAGACCCAGTACTTC. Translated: CASSYGQGFSQETQYF.

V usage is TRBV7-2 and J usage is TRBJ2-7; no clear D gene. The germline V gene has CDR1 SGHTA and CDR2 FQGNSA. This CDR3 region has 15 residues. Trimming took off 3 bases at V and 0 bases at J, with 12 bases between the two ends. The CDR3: CASSFRELSSYEQYF. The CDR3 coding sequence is TGTGCCAGCAGCTTTAGAGAGCTGAGCTCCTACGAGCAGTACTTC. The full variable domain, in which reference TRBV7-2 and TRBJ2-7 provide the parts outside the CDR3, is GAGVSQSPSNKVTEKGKDVELRCDPISGHTALYWYRQSLGQGLEFLIYFQGNSAPDKSGLPSDRFSAERTGGSVSTLTIQRTQQEDSAVYLCASSFRELSSYEQYFGPGTRLTVT.

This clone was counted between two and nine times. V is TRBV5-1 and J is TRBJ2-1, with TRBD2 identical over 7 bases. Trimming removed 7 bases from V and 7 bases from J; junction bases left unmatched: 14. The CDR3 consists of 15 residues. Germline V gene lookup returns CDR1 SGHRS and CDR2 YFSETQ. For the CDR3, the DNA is TGCGCCAGCGGCCCAGGAAGCGGGGAATTTAATGAGCAGTTCTTC. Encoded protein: CASGPGSGEFNEQFF.

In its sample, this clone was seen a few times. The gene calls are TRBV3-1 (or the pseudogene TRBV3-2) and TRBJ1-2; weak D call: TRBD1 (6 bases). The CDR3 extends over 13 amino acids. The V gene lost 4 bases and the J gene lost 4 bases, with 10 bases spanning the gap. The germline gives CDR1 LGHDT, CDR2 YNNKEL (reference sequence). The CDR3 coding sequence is TGTGCCAGCAGCCCAGGGGTGCGCTATGGCTACACCTTC. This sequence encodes CASSPGVRYGYTF.